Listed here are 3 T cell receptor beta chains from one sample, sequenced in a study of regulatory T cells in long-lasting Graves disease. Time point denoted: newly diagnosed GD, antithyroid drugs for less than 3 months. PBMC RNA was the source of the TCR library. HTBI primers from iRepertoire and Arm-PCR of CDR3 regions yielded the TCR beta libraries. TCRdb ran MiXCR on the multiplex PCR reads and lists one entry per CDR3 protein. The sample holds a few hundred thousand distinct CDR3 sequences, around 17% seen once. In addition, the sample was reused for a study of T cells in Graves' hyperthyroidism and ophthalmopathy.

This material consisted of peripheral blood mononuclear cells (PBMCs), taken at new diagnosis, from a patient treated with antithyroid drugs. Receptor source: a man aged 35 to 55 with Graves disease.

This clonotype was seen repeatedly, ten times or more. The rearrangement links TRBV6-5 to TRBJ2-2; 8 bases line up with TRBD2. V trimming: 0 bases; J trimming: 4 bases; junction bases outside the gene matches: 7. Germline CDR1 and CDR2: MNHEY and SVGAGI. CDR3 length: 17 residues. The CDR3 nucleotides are TGTGCCAGCAGTTACTCGACGACAGCGGGGGTCACCGGGGAGCTGTTTTTT. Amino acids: CASSYSTTAGVTGELFF.

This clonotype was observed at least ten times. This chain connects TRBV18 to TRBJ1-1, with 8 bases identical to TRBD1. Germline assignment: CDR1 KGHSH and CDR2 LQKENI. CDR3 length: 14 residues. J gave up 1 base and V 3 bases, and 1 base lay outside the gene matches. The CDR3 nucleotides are TGTGCCAGCTCACCGACAGGGGCGAACACTGAAGCTTTCTTT. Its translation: CASSPTGANTEAFF.

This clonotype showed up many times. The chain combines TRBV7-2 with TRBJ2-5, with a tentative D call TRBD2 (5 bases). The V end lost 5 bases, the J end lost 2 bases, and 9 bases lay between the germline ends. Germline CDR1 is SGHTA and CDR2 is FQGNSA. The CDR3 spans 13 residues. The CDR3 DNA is TGTGCCAGCAGCCCGGACTGGCAAGAGACCCAGTACTTC. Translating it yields CASSPDWQETQYF. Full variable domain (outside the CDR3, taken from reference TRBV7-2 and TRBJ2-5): GAGVSQSPSNKVTEKGKDVELRCDPISGHTALYWYRQSLGQGLEFLIYFQGNSAPDKSGLPSDRFSAERTGGSVSTLTIQRTQQEDSAVYLCASSPDWQETQYFGPGTRLLVL.